This TCR beta chain was identified during a study of T cells in localized non-small cell lung cancer. Findings of the study overall: A higher density of T cells in blood coincided with extended overall survival.

V lost 5 bases, J lost 0 bases, and 14 bases lay in between. Germline CDR1 is SGHRS and CDR2 is YFSETQ. CDR3 length: 15 residues. Clones were read by immunoSEQ multiplex PCR, and TCRdb kept only the in-frame ones, dropping some. Seen here are some 55,000 clones, around four fifths observed once, and the top ten hold roughly 21%. For this clone: Its antigen is unknown.

This TCR came from a female donor over 55 with stage II squamous cell lung carcinoma. The sequenced sample was peripheral blood, obtained before any cancer treatment. J is TRBJ1-2 and V is TRBV5-1; weak D call: TRBD1 (5 bases). CDR3 DNA sequence: TGCGCCAGCAGGTTCACCGACAGACCTAACTATGGCTACACCTTC. Protein: CASRFTDRPNYGYTF.